The 14 T cell receptor beta chains below all came from one sample that was sequenced in a study of blood T cell repertoires in COVID-19. Method: immunoSEQ multiplex PCR; TCRdb's copy keeps in-frame clones and lacks some. The table lists around 21,000 clones, 75% to 85% of them singletons, with roughly 56% in the top ten. The sequencing input was peripheral blood. Source of these receptors: an elderly man with acute or convalescent COVID-19.

The chain couples TRBV5-1 to TRBJ2-1; TRBD1 is a possible D gene (6 bases). There are 15 residues in the CDR3. V dropped 2 bases and J dropped 0 bases, with 9 bases sitting between them. Germline assignment: CDR1 SGHRS and CDR2 YFSETQ. DNA for the CDR3: TGCGCCAGCAGCTTTCAGGGGTACTCCTACAATGAGCAGTTCTTC. Its protein is CASSFQGYSYNEQFF.

V usage is TRBV7-2 and J usage is TRBJ2-7; 9 nucleotides match TRBD2. Trimming removed 2 bases from V and 2 bases from J; junction bases left unmatched: 4. This CDR3 comprises 15 residues. Germline assignment: CDR1 SGHTA and CDR2 FQGNSA. This chain's CDR3 is CASSLKAGGPYEQYV. For the CDR3, the DNA is TGTGCCAGCAGCTTAAAGGCGGGAGGGCCCTACGAGCAGTACGTC.

This clone was recorded once. V gene TRBV5-6 combines with J gene TRBJ2-5; the D gene is possibly TRBD2 (5 bases). Germline assignment: CDR1 SGHDT and CDR2 YYEEEE. V lost 4 bases to trimming and J lost 2 bases, with 15 bases between them. The CDR3 loop spans 15 amino acids. This chain's CDR3 is CASSRTLDLQETQYF. The CDR3 DNA reads as TGTGCCAGCAGCCGGACCCTGGACTTACAAGAGACCCAGTACTTC. The full variable domain, rest sourced from reference TRBV5-6 and TRBJ2-5, is DAGVTQSPTHLIKTRGQQVTLRCSPKSGHDTVSWYQQALGQGPQFIFQYYEEEERQRGNFPDRFSGHQFPNYSSELNVNALLLGDSALYLCASSRTLDLQETQYFGPGTRLLVL.

This clone was counted once. The rearrangement links TRBV30 to TRBJ1-4; D possibly corresponds to TRBD1 (5 bases). The V and J ends lost 0 bases and 3 bases respectively, with 14 bases between them. The CDR3 extends over 16 amino acids. Germline CDR1 is GTSNPN and CDR2 is SVGIG (reference sequence). CDR3 in amino acids: CAWSVRGKMANEKLFF. CDR3 DNA: TGTGCCTGGAGTGTACGGGGGAAAATGGCTAATGAAAAACTGTTTTTT.

V gene TRBV10-3 combines with J gene TRBJ2-2; 8 bases are a match to TRBD1. The CDR3 is made up of 15 amino acids. CDR1 is ENHRY and CDR2 is SYGVKD in the germline V gene. V trimming: 4 bases; J trimming: 4 bases; junction bases outside the gene matches: 5. The CDR3: CAISALQGGTGELFF. Written as DNA, the CDR3 is TGTGCCATCAGTGCTCTACAGGGGGGCACCGGGGAGCTGTTTTTT.

CDR3 amino acids: CASSSPLPPREQFF. The DNA of the CDR3 is TGTGCCAGCAGCTCCCCCCTCCCCCCTAGGGAGCAGTTCTTC. The chain recombines TRBV5-6 with TRBJ2-1; D gene ambiguous. V was shortened by 3 bases and J by 10 bases, with 17 bases between the two germline ends. The CDR3 sequence is 14 residues long. CDR1 and CDR2 from the germline V gene are SGHDT and YYEEEE. The full variable domain, completed using reference TRBV5-6 and TRBJ2-1, is DAGVTQSPTHLIKTRGQQVTLRCSPKSGHDTVSWYQQALGQGPQFIFQYYEEEERQRGNFPDRFSGHQFPNYSSELNVNALLLGDSALYLCASSSPLPPREQFFGPGTRLTVL.

The V call is TRBV19, the J call TRBJ2-7, with 11 bases matching TRBD2. The length of the CDR3 is 16 residues. V lost 3 bases to trimming and J lost 3 bases; unmatched junction nucleotides: 7. Germline CDR1 reads LNHDA; CDR2 reads SQIVND (reference sequence). CDR3 bases: TGTGCCAGTAGTATGAGGACTAGCGGGCCATTCTACGAGCAGTACTTC. Its translation: CASSMRTSGPFYEQYF.

The genes are TRBV19 and TRBJ2-5; 10 nucleotides line up with TRBD2. V lost 5 bases and J lost 4; bases outside the gene matches: 10. The CDR3 spans 16 residues. Per germline, CDR1 LNHDA and CDR2 SQIVND (reference sequence). CDR3 sequence (DNA): TGTGCCAGTAGTCTCGCTAGCGGGAGCCGGGGAGAGACCCAGTACTTC. It codes for CASSLASGSRGETQYF. The variable domain in full, completed from reference TRBV19 and TRBJ2-5, reads DGGITQSPKYLFRKEGQNVTLSCEQNLNHDAMYWYRQDPGQGLRLIYYSQIVNDFQKGDIAEGYSVSREKKESFPLTVTSAQKNPTAFYLCASSLASGSRGETQYFGPGTRLLVL.

The chain links TRBV19 to TRBJ1-6; D remains unclear. The V end was cut by 5 bases, the J end by 7 bases, with 18 bases between. The CDR3 covers 16 residues. Per germline, CDR1 LNHDA and CDR2 SQIVND (reference sequence). The CDR3 nucleotides are TGTGCCAGTAGTCCCGATCTCCGGAGCGCAAATTCACCCCTCCACTTT. Amino acids: CASSPDLRSANSPLHF.

Only a few counts were recorded for this clone. The chain employs TRBV28 and TRBJ1-1; 9 bases match TRBD1. The trim removed 2 bases at V and 4 bases at J, leaving 2 bases unmatched. The V gene's germline CDR1 is MDHEN and CDR2 SYDVKM. CDR3 length: 14 residues. The CDR3 DNA follows: TGTGCCAGCAGTTTACCGGGACAGGGCACTGAAGCTTTCTTT. Translation gives CASSLPGQGTEAFF.

DNA for the CDR3: TGTGCCAGCAGCAAGCGGGGGGGAACGGAGACCCAGTACTTC. It translates to CASSKRGGTETQYF. The chain employs TRBV28 and TRBJ2-5, with TRBD2 matching 10 bases. There are 14 residues in the CDR3. In germline, CDR1 is MDHEN, CDR2 SYDVKM. Unmatched junction bases numbered 6, after V lost 6 bases and J lost 5 bases. Filled out from reference TRBV28 and TRBJ2-5, the complete variable domain reads DVKVTQSSRYLVKRTGEKVFLECVQDMDHENMFWYRQDPGLGLRLIYFSYDVKMKEKGDIPEGYSVSREKKERFSLILESASTNQTSMYLCASSKRGGTETQYFGPGTRLLVL.

The rearrangement uses TRBV28 and TRBJ1-4; the D gene is possibly TRBD1 (6 bases). V dropped 6 bases and J dropped 4 bases, with 12 bases sitting between them. The length of the CDR3 is 14 residues. CDR1 is MDHEN, CDR2 SYDVKM, per germline. CDR3 loop: CASSRAQGNEKLFF. The CDR3 DNA follows: TGTGCCAGCAGCCGGGCACAGGGTAATGAAAAACTGTTTTTT.

This clone appeared once. The V gene is TRBV4-1, the J gene TRBJ2-7, with a tentative D call TRBD2 (6 bases). The CDR3 is 16 residues long. Looked up from germline, CDR1 is MGHRA and CDR2 is YSYEKL. V lost 0 bases and J lost 4, with 16 bases in between. The CDR3: CASSQEGGTPLYEQYF. DNA for the CDR3: TGCGCCAGCAGCCAAGAGGGCGGGACTCCTCTTTACGAGCAGTACTTC.

V gene TRBV14 combines with J gene TRBJ1-1; TRBD1 aligns across 8 bases. CDR1 is SGHDN and CDR2 is FVKESK in the germline V gene. The V gene end was trimmed by 6 bases and the J gene end by 9 bases; junction bases not matched to a gene: 6. The CDR3 covers 12 residues. The CDR3 coding sequence is TGTGCCAGCAGTCTTGGACAGGGAAAAGCTTTCTTT. Protein product: CASSLGQGKAFF.